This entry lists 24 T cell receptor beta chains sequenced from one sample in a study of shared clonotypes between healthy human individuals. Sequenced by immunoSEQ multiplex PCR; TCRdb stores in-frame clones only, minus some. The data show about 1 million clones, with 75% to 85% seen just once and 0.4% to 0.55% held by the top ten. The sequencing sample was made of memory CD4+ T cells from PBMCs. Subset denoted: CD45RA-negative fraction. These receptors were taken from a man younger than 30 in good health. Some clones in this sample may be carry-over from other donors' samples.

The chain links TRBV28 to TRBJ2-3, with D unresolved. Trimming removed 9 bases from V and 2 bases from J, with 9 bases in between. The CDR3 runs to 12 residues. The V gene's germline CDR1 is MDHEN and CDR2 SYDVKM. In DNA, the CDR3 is TGTGCCAGTCACTCCCACACAGATACGCAGTATTTT. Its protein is CASHSHTDTQYF.

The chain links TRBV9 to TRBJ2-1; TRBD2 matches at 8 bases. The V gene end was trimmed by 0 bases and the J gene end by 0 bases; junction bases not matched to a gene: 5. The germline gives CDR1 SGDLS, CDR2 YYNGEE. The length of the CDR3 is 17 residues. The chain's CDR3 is CASSVGASGSSYNEQFF. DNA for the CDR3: TGTGCCAGCAGCGTAGGAGCCAGCGGGAGCTCCTACAATGAGCAGTTCTTC.

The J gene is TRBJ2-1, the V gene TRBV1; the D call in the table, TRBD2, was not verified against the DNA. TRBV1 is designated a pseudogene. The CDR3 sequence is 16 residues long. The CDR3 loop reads CTSSHAPLAGGNEQFF. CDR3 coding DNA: TGCACCAGCAGCCACGCCCCACTAGCGGGGGGAAATGAGCAGTTCTTC.

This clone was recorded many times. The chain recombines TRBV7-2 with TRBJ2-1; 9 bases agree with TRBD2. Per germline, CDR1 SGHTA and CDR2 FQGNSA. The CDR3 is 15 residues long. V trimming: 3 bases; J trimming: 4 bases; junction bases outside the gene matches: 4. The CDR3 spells CASSFGAGGYNEQFF. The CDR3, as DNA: TGTGCCAGCAGCTTTGGGGCGGGAGGGTACAATGAGCAGTTCTTC. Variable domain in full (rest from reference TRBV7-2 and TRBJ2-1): GAGVSQSPSNKVTEKGKDVELRCDPISGHTALYWYRQSLGQGLEFLIYFQGNSAPDKSGLPSDRFSAERTGGSVSTLTIQRTQQEDSAVYLCASSFGAGGYNEQFFGPGTRLTVL.

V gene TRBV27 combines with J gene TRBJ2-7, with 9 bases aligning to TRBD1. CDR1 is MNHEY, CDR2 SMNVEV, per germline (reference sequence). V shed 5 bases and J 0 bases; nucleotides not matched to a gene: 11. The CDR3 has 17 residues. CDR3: CASSLGQGKRGSYEQYF. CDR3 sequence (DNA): TGTGCCAGCAGTCTTGGACAGGGGAAGAGAGGCTCCTACGAGCAGTACTTC.

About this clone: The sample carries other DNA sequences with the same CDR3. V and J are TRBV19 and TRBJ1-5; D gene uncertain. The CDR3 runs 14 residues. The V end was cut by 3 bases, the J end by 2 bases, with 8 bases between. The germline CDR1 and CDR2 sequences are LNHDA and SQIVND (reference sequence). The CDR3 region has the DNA TGTGCCAGTAGTATCGGCGCTGGCAATCAGCCCCAGCATTTT. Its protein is CASSIGAGNQPQHF.

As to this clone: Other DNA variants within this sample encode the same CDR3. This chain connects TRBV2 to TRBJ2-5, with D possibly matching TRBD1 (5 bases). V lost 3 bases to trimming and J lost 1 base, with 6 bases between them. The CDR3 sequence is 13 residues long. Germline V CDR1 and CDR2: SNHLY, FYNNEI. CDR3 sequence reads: CASSDTGQETQYF. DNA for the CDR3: TGTGCCAGCAGTGACACAGGCCAAGAGACCCAGTACTTC.

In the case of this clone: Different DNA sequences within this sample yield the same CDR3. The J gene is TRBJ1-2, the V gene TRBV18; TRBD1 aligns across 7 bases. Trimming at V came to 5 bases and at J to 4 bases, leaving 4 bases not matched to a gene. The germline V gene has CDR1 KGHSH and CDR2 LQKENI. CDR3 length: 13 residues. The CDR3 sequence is CASSEGAGYGYTF. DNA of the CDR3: TGTGCCAGCTCAGAGGGGGCTGGCTATGGCTACACCTTC.

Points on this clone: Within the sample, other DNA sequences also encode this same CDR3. As DNA, the CDR3 is TGTGCCAGCAGTTACTCGCCAGGCTACAATGAGCAGTTCTTC. Protein sequence: CASSYSPGYNEQFF. This chain links TRBV6-5 with TRBJ2-1; D remains unclear. The CDR3 totals 14 residues. Looked up from germline, CDR1 is MNHEY and CDR2 is SVGAGI. Trimming cost V 0 bases and J 3 bases, with 6 bases left between them.

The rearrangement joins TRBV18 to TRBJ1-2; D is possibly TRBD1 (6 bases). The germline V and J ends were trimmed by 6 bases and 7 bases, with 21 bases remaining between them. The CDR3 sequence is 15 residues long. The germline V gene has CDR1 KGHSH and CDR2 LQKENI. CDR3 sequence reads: CASSPPLSGAGGYTF. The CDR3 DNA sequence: TGTGCCAGCTCCCCCCCGCTATCAGGGGCGGGTGGCTACACCTTC.

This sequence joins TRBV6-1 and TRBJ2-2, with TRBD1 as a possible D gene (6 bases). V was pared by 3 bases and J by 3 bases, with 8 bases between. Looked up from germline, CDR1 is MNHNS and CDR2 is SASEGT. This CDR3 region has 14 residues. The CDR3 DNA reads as TGTGCCAGCAGTGACACAGGGCACACCGGGGAGCTGTTTTTT. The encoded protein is CASSDTGHTGELFF.

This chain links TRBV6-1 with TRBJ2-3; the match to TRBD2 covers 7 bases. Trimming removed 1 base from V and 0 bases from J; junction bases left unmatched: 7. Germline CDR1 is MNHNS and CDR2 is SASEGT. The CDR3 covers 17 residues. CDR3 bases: TGTGCCAGCAGTGAAGGGTTTCGGACTAGGAGCACAGATACGCAGTATTTT. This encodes CASSEGFRTRSTDTQYF.

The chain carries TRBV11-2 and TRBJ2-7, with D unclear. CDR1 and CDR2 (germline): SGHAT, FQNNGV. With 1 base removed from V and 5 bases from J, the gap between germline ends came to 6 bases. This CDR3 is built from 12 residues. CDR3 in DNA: TGTGCCAGCAGCTTAGTAACCCACGAGCAGTACTTC. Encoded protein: CASSLVTHEQYF.

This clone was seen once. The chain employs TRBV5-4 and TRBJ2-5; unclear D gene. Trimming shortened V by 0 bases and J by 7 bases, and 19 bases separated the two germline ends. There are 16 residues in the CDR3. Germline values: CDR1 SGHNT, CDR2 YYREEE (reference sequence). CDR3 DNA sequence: TGTGCCAGCAGCTTGGCCTCGCTGGTGGGTTGGGGGACCCAGTACTTC. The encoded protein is CASSLASLVGWGTQYF.

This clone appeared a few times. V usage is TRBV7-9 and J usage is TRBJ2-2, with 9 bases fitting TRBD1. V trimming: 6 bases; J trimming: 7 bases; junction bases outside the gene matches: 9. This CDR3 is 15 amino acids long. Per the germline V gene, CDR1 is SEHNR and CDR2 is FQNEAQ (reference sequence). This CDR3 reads CASRLGTGGVGELFF. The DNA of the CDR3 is TGTGCCAGCAGACTAGGAACAGGGGGCGTCGGGGAGCTGTTTTTT.

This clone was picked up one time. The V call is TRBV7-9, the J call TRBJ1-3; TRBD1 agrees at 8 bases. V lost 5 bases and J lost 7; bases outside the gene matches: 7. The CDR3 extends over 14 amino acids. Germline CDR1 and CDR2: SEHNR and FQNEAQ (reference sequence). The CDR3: CASSPTGDWNTIYF. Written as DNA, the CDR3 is TGTGCCAGCAGCCCGACAGGGGATTGGAACACCATATATTTT.

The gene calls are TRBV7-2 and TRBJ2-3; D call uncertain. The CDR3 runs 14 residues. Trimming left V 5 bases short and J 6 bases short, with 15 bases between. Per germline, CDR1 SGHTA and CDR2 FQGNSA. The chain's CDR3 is CASSQRHLRDTQYF. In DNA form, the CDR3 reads TGTGCCAGCAGCCAGCGACACCTCCGGGATACGCAGTATTTT.

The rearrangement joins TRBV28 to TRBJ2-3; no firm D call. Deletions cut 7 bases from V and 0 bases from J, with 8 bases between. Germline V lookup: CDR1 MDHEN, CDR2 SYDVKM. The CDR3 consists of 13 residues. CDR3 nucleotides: TGTGCCAGCACCTTGGCCAGCACAGATACGCAGTATTTT. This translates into CASTLASTDTQYF.

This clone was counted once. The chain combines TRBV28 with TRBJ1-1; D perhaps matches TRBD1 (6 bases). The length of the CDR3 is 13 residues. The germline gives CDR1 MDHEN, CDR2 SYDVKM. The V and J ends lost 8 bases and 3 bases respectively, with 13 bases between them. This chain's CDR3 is CASGLTGDTEAFF. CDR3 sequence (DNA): TGTGCCAGCGGGTTGACAGGAGACACTGAAGCTTTCTTT.

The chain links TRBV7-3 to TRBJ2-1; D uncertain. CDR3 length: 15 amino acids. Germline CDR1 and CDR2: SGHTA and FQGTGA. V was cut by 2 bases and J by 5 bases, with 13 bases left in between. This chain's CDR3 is CASSLGLIVNNEQFF. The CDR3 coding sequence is TGTGCCAGCAGCTTAGGCCTAATAGTAAACAATGAGCAGTTCTTC.

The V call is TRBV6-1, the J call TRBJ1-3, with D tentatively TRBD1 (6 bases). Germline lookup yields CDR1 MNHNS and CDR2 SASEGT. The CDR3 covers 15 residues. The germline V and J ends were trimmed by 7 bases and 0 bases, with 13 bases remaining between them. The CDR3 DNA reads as TGTGCCAGCAACAAGCGGGGGCTCTCTGGAAACACCATATATTTT. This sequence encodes CASNKRGLSGNTIYF.

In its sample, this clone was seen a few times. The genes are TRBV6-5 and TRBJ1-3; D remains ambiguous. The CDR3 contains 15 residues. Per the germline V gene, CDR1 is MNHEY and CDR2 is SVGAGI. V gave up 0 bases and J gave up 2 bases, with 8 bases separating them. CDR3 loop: CASSYSIATGNTIYF. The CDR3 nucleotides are TGTGCCAGCAGTTACTCGATAGCAACTGGAAACACCATATATTTT.

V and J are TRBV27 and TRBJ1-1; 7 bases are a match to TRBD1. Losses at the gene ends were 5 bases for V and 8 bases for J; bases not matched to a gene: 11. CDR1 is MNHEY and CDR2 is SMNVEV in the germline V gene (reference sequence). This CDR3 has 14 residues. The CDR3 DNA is TGTGCCAGCAGTAGAAGGGACAGCCTCCGCGAAGCTTTCTTT. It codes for CASSRRDSLREAFF.

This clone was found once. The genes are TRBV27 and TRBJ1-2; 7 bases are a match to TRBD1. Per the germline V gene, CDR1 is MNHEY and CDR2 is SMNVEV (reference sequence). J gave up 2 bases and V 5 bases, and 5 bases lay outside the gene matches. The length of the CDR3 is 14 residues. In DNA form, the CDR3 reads TGTGCCAGCAGTGTTGACAGGGCGAACTATGGCTACACCTTC. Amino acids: CASSVDRANYGYTF.